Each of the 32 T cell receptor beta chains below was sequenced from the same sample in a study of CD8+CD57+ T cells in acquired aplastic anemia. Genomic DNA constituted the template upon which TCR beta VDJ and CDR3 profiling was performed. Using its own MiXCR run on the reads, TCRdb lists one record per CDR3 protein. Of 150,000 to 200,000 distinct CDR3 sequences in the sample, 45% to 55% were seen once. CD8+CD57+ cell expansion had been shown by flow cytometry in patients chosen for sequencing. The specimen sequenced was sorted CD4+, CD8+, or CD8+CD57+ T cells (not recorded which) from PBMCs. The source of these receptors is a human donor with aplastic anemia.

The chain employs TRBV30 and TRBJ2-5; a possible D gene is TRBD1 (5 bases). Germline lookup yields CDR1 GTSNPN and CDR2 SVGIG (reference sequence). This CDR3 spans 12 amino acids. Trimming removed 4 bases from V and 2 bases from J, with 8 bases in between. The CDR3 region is CAWNDRQETQYF. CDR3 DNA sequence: TGTGCCTGGAATGACAGACAAGAGACCCAGTACTTC.

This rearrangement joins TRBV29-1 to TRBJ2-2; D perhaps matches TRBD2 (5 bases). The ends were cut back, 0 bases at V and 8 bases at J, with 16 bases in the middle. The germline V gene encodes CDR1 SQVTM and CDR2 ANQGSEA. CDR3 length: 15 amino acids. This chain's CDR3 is CSVEDAGTNSGELFF. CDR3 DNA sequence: TGCAGCGTTGAAGATGCGGGCACTAACTCGGGGGAGCTGTTTTTT.

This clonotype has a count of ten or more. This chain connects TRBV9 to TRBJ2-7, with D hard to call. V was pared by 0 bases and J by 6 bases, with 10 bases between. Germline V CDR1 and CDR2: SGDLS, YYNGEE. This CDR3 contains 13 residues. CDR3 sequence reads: CASSVVTPGEQYF. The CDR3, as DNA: TGTGCCAGCAGCGTAGTTACCCCGGGCGAGCAGTACTTC. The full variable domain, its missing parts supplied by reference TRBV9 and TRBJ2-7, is DSGVTQTPKHLITATGQRVTLRCSPRSGDLSVYWYQQSLDQGLQFLIQYYNGEERAKGNILERFSAQQFPDLHSELNLSSLELGDSALYFCASSVVTPGEQYFGPGTRLTVT.

In nucleotides, the CDR3 is TGTGCCAGCAGCGTTTTAGCGACGGGGGGCTATGGCTACACCTTC. It specifies CASSVLATGGYGYTF. V and J are TRBV9 and TRBJ1-2, with a tentative D call TRBD1 (5 bases). V was pared by 2 bases and J by 4 bases, with 15 bases between. Per germline, CDR1 SGDLS and CDR2 YYNGEE. This CDR3 is built from 15 residues.

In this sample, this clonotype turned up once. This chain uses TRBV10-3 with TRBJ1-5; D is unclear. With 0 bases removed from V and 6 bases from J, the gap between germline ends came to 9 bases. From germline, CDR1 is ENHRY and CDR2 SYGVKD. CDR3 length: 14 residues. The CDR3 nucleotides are TGTGCCATCAGTGAGTCCCGATGGGGTCAGCCCCAGCATTTT. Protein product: CAISESRWGQPQHF.

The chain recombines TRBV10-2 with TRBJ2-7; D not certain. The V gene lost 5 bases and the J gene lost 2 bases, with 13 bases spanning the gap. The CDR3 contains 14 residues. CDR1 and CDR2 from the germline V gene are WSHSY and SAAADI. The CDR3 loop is CASSPLTYTYEQYF. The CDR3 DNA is TGCGCCAGCAGTCCCCTGACCTACACCTACGAGCAGTACTTC.

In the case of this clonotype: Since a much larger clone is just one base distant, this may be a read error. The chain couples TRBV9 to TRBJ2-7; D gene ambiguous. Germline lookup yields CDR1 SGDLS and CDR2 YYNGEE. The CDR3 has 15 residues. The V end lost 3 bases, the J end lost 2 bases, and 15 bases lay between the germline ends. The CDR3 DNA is TGTGCCAGCAGCGCCTCTACGGCAATTACCTACGAGCAGTACTTC. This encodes CASSASTAITYEQYF.

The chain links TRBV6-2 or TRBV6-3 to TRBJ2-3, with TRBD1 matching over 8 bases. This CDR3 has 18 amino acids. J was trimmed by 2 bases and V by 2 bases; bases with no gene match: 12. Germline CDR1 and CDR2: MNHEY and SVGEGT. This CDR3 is CASSYPQGAIQFTDTQYF. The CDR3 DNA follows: TGTGCCAGCAGTTACCCCCAGGGGGCCATCCAATTCACAGATACGCAGTATTTT.

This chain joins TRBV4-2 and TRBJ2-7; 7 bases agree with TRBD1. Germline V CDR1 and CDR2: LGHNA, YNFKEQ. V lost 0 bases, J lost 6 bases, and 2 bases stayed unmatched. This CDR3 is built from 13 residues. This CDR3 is CASSQDWDSEQYF. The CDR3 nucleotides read TGTGCCAGCAGCCAAGATTGGGACAGCGAGCAGTACTTC.

CDR3 protein: CATSDRYVEGAPRQPQHF. The CDR3 nucleotides read TGTGCCACCAGTGATAGGTATGTCGAGGGGGCGCCTCGACAGCCCCAGCATTTT. The chain has TRBV24-1 and TRBJ1-5; 7 positions match TRBD1. The germline V gene encodes CDR1 KGHDR and CDR2 SFDVKD. CDR3 length: 18 residues. The junction had 17 bases not matched to a gene; V was cut back by 3 bases and J by 7 bases.

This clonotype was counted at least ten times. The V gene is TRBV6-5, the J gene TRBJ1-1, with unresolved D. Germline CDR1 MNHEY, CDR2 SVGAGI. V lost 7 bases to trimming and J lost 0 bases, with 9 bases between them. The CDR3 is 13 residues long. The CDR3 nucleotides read TGTGCCAGCATTCAATCCCTGAACACTGAAGCTTTCTTT. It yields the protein CASIQSLNTEAFF.

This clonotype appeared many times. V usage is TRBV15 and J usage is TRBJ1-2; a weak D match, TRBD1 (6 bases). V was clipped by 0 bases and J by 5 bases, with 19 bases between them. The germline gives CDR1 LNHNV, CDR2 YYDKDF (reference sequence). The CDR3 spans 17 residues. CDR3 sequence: CATSRDGYRDLGYGYTF. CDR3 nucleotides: TGTGCCACCAGCAGAGACGGATACAGGGACCTGGGGTATGGCTACACCTTC.

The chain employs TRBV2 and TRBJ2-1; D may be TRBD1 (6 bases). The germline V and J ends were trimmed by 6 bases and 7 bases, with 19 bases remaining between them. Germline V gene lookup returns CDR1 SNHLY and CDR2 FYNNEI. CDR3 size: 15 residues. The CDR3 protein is CASRSHRVPGNEQFF. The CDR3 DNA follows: TGTGCCAGCAGAAGCCACAGGGTCCCGGGGAATGAGCAGTTCTTC.

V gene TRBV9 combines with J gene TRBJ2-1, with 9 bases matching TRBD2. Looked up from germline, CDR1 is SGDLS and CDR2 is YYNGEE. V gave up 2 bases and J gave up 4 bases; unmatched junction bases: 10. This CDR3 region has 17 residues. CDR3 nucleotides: TGTGCCAGCAGCGTCGGTCTAGCGGGAACAGGGTACAATGAGCAGTTCTTC. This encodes CASSVGLAGTGYNEQFF.

CDR3 sequence: CASYGVSASSYEQYF. The CDR3 region has the DNA TGTGCCAGCTATGGGGTATCCGCGAGCTCCTACGAGCAGTACTTC. The chain uses TRBV6-1 and TRBJ2-7; D is unclear. The CDR3 sequence is 15 residues long. Per germline, CDR1 MNHNS and CDR2 SASEGT. Trimming took off 8 bases at V and 0 bases at J, with 17 bases between the two ends.

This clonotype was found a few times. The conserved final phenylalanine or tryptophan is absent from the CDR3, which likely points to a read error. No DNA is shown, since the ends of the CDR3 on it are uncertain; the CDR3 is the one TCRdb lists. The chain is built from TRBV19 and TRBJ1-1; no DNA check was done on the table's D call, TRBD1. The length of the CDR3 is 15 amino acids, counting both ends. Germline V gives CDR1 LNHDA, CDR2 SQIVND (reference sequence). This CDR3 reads CASSDAGQTNTEASL.

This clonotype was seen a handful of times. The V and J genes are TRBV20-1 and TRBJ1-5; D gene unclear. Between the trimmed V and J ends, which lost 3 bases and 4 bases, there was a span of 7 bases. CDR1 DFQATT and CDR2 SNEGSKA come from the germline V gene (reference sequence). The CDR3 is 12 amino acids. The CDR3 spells CSASGGNQPQHF. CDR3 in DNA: TGCAGTGCTAGCGGAGGGAATCAGCCCCAGCATTTT.

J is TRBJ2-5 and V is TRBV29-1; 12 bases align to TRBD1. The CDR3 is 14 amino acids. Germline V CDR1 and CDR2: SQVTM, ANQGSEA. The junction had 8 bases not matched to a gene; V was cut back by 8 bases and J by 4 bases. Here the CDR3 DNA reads TGCAGCTTAGGGGACAGGGGGCTAGGAGAGACCCAGTACTTC. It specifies CSLGDRGLGETQYF.

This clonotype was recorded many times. The chain's CDR3 is CASSQGSTEAFF. Here the CDR3 DNA reads TGTGCCAGCAGCCAAGGCTCGACTGAAGCTTTCTTT. The V and J genes are TRBV4-2 and TRBJ1-1; D is unresolved. This CDR3 has 12 residues. The germline CDR1 and CDR2 sequences are LGHNA and YNFKEQ. V shed 1 base and J shed 5 bases, with 5 bases lying between them.

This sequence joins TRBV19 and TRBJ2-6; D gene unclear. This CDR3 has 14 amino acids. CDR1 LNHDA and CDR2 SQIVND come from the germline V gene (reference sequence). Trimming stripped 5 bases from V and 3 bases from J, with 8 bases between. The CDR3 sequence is CASSDLSGANVLTF. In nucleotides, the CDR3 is TGTGCCAGTAGTGACCTGAGTGGGGCCAACGTCCTGACTTTC.

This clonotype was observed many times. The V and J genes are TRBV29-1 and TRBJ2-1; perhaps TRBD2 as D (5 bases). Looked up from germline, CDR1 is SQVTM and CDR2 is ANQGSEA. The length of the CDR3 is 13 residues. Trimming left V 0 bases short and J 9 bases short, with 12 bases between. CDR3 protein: CSVEDIGGTEQFF. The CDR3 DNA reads TGCAGCGTTGAAGATATTGGAGGAACTGAGCAGTTCTTC.

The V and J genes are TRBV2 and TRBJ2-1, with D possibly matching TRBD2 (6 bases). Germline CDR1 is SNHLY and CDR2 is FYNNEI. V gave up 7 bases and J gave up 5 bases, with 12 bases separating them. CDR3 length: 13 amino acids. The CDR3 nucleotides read TGTGCCAGCAAAGCTAGCGCTAACAATGAGCAGTTCTTC. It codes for CASKASANNEQFF.

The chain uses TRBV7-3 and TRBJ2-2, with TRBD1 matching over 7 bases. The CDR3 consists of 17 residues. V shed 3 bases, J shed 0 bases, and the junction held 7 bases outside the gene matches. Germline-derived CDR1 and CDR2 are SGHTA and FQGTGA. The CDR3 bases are TGTGCCAGCAGCTTCTCCGACAGGGTTGCGAACACCGGGGAGCTGTTTTTT. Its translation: CASSFSDRVANTGELFF.

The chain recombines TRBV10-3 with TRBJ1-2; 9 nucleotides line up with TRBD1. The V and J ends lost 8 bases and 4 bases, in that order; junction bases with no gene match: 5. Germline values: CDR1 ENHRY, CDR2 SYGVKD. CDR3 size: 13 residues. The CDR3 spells CAIPRTGAYGYTF. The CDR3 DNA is TGTGCCATCCCGAGGACAGGGGCCTATGGCTACACCTTC.

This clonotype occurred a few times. The CDR3 loop is CASSLRDYPNIQYF. The CDR3, as DNA: TGTGCCAGCAGCTTAAGAGACTACCCAAACATTCAGTACTTC. The J gene is TRBJ2-4, the V gene TRBV11-3, with D perhaps matching TRBD2 (5 bases). The CDR3 covers 14 residues. Germline lookup yields CDR1 SGHNT and CDR2 YENEEA. Trimming cost V 2 bases and J 6 bases, with 11 bases left between them.

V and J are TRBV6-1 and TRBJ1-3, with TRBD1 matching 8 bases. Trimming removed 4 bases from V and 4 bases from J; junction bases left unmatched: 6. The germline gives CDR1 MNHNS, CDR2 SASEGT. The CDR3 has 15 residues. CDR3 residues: CASSVNRGSGNTIYF. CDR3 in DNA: TGTGCCAGCAGTGTTAACAGGGGGTCCGGAAACACCATATATTTT.

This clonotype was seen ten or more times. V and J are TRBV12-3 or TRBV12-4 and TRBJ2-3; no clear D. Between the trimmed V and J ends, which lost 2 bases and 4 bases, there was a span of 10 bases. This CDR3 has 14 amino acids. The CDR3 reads CASSLQAAPDTQYF. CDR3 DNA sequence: TGTGCCAGCAGTTTACAGGCAGCCCCAGATACGCAGTATTTT.

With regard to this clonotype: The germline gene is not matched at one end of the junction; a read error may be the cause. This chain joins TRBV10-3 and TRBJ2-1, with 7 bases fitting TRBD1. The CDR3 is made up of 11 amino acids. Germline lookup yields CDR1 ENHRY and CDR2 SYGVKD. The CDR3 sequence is CASSGQGVQFF. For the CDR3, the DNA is TGTGCCAGCAGTGGTCAGGGGGTGCAGTTCTTC.

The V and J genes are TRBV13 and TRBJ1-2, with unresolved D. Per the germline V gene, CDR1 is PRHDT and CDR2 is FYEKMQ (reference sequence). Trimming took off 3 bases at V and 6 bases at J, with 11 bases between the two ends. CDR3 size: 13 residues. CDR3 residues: CASSFGGGNGYTF. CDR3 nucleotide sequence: TGTGCCAGCAGCTTCGGCGGAGGGAATGGCTACACCTTC.

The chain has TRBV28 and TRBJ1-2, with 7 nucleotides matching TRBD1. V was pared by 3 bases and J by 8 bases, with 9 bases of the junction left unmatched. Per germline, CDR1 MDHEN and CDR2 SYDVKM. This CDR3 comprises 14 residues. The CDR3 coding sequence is TGTGCCAGCAGTTTTATGCCAGGGGGAGAAGGCTACACCTTC. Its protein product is CASSFMPGGEGYTF.

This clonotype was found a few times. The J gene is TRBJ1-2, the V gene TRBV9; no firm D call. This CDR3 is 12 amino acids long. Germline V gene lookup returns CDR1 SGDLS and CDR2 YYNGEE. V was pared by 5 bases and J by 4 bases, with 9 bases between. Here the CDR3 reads CASSASVYGYTF. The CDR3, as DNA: TGTGCCAGCAGTGCCTCCGTCTATGGCTACACCTTC. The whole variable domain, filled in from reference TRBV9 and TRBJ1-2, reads DSGVTQTPKHLITATGQRVTLRCSPRSGDLSVYWYQQSLDQGLQFLIQYYNGEERAKGNILERFSAQQFPDLHSELNLSSLELGDSALYFCASSASVYGYTFGSGTRLTVV.

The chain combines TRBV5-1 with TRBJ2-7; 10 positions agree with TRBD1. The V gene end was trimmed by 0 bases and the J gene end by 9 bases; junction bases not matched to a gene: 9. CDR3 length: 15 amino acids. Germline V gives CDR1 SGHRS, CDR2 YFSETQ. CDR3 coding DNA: TGCGCCAGCAGCTTGGCCAACGACAGGGGGCAAGTGCAGTACTTC. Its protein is CASSLANDRGQVQYF.